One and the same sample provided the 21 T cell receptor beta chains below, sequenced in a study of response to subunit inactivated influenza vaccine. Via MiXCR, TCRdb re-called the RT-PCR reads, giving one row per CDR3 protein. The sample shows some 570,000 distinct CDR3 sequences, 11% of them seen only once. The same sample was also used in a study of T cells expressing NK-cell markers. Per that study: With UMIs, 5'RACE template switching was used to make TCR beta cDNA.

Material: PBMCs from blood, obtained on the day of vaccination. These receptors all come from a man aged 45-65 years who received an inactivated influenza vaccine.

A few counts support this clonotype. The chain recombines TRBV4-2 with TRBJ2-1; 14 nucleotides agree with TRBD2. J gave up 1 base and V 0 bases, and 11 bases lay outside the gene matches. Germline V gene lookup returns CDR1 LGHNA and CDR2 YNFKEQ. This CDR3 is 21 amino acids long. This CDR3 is CASSQDRPGLAGEFSYNEQFF. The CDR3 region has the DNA TGTGCCAGCAGCCAAGATCGACCGGGACTAGCGGGAGAATTTTCCTACAATGAGCAGTTCTTC.

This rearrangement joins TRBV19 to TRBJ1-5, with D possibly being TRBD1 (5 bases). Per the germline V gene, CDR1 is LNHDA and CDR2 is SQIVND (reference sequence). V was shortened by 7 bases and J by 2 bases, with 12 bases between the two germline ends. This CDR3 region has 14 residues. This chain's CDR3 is CASTWGGGNQPQHF. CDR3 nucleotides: TGTGCCAGTACCTGGGGGGGAGGCAATCAGCCCCAGCATTTT.

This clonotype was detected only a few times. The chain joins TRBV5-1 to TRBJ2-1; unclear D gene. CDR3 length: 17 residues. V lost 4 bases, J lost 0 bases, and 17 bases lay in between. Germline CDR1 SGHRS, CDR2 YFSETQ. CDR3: CASSESSGPSSYNEQFF. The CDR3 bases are TGCGCCAGCAGCGAGTCGTCAGGTCCGAGCTCCTACAATGAGCAGTTCTTC.

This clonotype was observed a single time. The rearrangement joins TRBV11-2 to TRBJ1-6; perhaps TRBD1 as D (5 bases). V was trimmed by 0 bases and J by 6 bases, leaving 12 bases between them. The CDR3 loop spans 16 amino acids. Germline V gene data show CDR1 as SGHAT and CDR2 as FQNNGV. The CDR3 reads CASSLDRGTGNSPLHF. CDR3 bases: TGTGCCAGCAGCTTAGATCGGGGGACGGGTAATTCACCCCTCCACTTT.

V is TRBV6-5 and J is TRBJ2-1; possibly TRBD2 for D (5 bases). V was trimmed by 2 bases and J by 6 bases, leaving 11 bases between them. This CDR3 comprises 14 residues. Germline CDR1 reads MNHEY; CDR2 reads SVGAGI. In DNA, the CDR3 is TGTGCCAGCAGTTACGGGGAAACTAGCAATGAGCAGTTCTTC. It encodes CASSYGETSNEQFF.

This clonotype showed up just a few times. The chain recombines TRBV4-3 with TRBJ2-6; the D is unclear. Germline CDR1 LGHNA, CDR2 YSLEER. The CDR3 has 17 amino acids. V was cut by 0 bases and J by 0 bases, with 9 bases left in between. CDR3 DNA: TGCGCCAGCAGCCAAGAGGTCAGAAGCTCTGGGGCCAACGTCCTGACTTTC. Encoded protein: CASSQEVRSSGANVLTF.

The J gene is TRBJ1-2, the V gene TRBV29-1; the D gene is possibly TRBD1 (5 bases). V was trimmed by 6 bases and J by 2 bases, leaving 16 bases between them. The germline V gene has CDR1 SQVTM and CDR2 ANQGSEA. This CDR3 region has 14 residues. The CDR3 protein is CSVPRRGTNYGYTF. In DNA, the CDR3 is TGCAGCGTCCCCCGGCGTGGGACCAACTATGGCTACACCTTC.

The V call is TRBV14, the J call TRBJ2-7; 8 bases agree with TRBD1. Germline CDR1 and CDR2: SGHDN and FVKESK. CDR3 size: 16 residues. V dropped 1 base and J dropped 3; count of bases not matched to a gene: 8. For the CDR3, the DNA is TGTGCCAGCAGCCAAGCCCAGGGGGCGCCGGTCTACGAGCAGTACTTC. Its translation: CASSQAQGAPVYEQYF.

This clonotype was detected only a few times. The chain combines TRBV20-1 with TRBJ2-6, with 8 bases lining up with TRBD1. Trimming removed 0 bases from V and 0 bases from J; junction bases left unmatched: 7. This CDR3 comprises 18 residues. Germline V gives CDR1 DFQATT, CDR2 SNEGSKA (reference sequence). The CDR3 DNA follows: TGCAGTGCTAGAGATAGACGGACAGGGAGCTCTGGGGCCAACGTCCTGACTTTC. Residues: CSARDRRTGSSGANVLTF.

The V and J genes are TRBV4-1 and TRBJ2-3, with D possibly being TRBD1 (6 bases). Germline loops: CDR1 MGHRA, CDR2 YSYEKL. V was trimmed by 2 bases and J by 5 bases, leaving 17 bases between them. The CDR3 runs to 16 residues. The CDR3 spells CASSQRHFGTLDTQYF. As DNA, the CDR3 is TGCGCCAGCAGCCAACGCCATTTCGGGACACTAGATACGCAGTATTTT.

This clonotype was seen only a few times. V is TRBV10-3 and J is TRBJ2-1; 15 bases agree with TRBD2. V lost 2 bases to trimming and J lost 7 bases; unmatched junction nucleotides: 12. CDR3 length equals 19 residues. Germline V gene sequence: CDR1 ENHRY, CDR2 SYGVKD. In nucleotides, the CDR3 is TGTGCCATCAGTGAGCTCGGACTAGCGGGAGGGCCCTCCGGAAATGAGCAGTTCTTC. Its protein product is CAISELGLAGGPSGNEQFF.

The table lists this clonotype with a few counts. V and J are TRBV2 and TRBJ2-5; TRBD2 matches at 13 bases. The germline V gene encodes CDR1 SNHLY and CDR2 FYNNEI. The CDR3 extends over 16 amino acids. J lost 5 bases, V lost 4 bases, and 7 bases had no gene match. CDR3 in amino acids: CASSATSGGAVETQYF. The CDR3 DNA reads TGTGCCAGCAGTGCAACTAGCGGGGGGGCGGTGGAGACCCAGTACTTC.

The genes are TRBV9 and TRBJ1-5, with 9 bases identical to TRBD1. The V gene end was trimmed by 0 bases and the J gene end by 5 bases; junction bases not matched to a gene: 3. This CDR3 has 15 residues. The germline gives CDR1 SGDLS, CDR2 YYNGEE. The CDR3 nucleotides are TGTGCCAGCAGCGTAGATACAGGGGGCGATCAGCCCCAGCATTTT. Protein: CASSVDTGGDQPQHF.

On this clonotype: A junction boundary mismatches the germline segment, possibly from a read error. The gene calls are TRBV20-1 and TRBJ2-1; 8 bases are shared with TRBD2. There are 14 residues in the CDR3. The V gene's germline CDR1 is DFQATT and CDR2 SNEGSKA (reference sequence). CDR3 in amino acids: CSTRAGVIYNEQFF. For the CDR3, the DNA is TGCAGTACTAGAGCGGGAGTAATCTACAATGAGCAGTTCTTC.

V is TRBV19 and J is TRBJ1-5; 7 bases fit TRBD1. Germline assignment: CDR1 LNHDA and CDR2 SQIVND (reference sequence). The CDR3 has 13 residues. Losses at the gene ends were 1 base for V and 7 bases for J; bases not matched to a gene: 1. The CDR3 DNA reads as TGTGCCAGTAGTATAGGACAGGGCCAGCCCCAGCATTTT. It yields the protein CASSIGQGQPQHF.

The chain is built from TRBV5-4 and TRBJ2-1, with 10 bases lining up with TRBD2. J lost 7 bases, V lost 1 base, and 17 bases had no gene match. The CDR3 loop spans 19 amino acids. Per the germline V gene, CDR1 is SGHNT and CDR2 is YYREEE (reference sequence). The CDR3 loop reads CASSLYGGLAPFDGNEQFF. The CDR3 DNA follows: TGTGCCAGCAGCTTGTACGGGGGACTAGCGCCTTTCGACGGGAATGAGCAGTTCTTC. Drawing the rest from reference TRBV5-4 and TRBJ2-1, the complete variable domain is ETGVTQSPTHLIKTRGQQVTLRCSSQSGHNTVSWYQQALGQGPQFIFQYYREEENGRGNFPPRFSGLQFPNYSSELNVNALELDDSALYLCASSLYGGLAPFDGNEQFFGPGTRLTVL.

CDR3 in DNA: TGTGCCAGCTCCCCATCGGGACTAGGAGCCTACGAGCAGTACTTC. This translates into CASSPSGLGAYEQYF. The chain recombines TRBV18 with TRBJ2-7, with 8 bases that match TRBD2. Germline V gives CDR1 KGHSH, CDR2 LQKENI. V lost 6 bases, J lost 2 bases, and 9 bases stayed unmatched. The CDR3 has 15 residues.

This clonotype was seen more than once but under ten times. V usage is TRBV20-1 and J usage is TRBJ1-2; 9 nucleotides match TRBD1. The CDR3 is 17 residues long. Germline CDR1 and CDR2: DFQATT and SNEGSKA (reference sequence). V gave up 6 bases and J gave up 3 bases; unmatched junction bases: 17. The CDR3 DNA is TGCAGTGCCCCCGGAAGTGGAGGGACAGGGAGGTACTATGGCTACACCTTC. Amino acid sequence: CSAPGSGGTGRYYGYTF.

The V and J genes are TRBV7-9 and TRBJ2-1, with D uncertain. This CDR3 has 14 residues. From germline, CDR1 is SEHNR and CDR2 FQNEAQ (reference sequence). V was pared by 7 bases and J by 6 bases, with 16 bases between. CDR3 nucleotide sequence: TGTGCCAGCAATCTGGGCCCGGATTCCAATGAGCAGTTCTTC. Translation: CASNLGPDSNEQFF. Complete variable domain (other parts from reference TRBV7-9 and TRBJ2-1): DTGVSQNPRHKITKRGQNVTFRCDPISEHNRLYWYRQTLGQGPEFLTYFQNEAQLEKSRLLSDRFSAERPKGSFSTLEIQRTEQGDSAMYLCASNLGPDSNEQFFGPGTRLTVL.

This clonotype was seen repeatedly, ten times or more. The CDR3 nucleotides read TGCAGTGCTAGAGGGGTCGGACTAGCGGAGACCGGGGAGCTGTTTTTT. Its translation is CSARGVGLAETGELFF. This chain connects TRBV20-1 to TRBJ2-2, with 10 nucleotides matching TRBD2. This CDR3 has 16 amino acids. J gave up 5 bases and V 1 base, and 7 bases lay outside the gene matches. CDR1 DFQATT and CDR2 SNEGSKA come from the germline V gene (reference sequence).

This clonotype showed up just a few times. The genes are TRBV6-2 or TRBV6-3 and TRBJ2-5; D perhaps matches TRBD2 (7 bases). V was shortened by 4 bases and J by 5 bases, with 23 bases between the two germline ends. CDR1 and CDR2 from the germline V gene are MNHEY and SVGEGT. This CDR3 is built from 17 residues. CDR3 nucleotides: TGTGCCAGCAGTTCCCCGCCGGGGGGCTATAAGCGGGAGACCCAGTACTTC. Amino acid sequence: CASSSPPGGYKRETQYF.